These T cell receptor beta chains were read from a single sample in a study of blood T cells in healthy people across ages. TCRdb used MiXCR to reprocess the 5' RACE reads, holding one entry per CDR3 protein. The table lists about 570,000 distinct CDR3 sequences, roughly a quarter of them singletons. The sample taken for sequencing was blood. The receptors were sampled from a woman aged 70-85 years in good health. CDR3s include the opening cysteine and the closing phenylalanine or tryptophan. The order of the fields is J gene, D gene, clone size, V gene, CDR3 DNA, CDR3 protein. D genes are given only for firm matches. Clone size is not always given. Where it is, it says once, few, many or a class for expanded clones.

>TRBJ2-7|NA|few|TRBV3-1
TGTGCCAGCAGCCAAGATTGGGGGAATTCCTACGAGCAGTACTTC
CASSQDWGNSYEQYF
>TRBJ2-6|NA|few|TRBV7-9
TGTGCCAGCAGTCGACAGGTCTCTGGGGCCAACGTCCTGACTTTC
CASSRQVSGANVLTF
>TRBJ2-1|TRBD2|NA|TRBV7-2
TGTGCCCGCAGCTTGGGTTGGCTAGCGGGGGGCGGGTCCTACAATGAGCAGTTCTTC
CARSLGWLAGGGSYNEQFF
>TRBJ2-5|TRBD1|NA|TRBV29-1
TGCAGCGTGCGGACAGGCGATGAAGAGACCCAGTACTTC
CSVRTGDEETQYF
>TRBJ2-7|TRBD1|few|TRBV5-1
TGCGCCAGCAGCCTCTCCAGGGGGACGGCCTACGAGCAGTACTTC
CASSLSRGTAYEQYF
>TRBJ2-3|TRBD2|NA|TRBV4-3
TGCGCCAGCAGCCAACTGACTAGCGGGGGGGAACTTATCACAGATACGCAGTATTTT
CASSQLTSGGELITDTQYF
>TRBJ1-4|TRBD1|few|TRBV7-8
TGTGCCAGCAGCTTCGGACAGGGGAAGATTGAAAAACTGTTTTTT
CASSFGQGKIEKLFF
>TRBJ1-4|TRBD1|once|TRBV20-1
TGCAGTGCTAGAGCTCCGGGGGGGACAGCTAATGAAAAACTGTTTTTT
CSARAPGGTANEKLFF
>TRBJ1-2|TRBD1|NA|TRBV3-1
TGTGCCAGCAGCCTAGCGGGACAGTATAACTATGGCTACACCTTC
CASSLAGQYNYGYTF
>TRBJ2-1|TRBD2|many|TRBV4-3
TGCGCCAGCAGCCGGACATATAGGAGCGGGGGGCTTAGCTCCTACAATGAGCAGTTCTTC
CASSRTYRSGGLSSYNEQFF
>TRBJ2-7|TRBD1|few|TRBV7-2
TGTGCCAGCAGCTTAACCAGGACAGGGGGTGAGCAGTACTTC
CASSLTRTGGEQYF
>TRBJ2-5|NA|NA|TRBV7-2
TGTGCCAGCAGAAAAGAGGCGTTTTCGGTGGAGACCCAGTACTTC
CASRKEAFSVETQYF
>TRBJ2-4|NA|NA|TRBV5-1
TGCGCCAGCAGCTTGGATGCAGAGGGAGCCATTCAGTACTTC
CASSLDAEGAIQYF
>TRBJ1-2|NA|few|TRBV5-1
TGCGCCAGCAGCTTAGGATTGTCCGGGACGACTAACTATGGCTACACCTTC
CASSLGLSGTTNYGYTF
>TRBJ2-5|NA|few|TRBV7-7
TGTGCTAGCAGCTTAGCTCTAACGGAGACCCAGTACTTC
CASSLALTETQYF
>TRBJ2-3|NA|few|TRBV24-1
TGTGCCACCAGTGATTTGAGGGGGGATAGCACAGATACGCAGTATTTT
CATSDLRGDSTDTQYF
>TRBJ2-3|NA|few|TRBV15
TGTGCCACCAGCAGAGATCAGACGTTAGGGGGGCCCCCAGATACGCAGTATTTT
CATSRDQTLGGPPDTQYF
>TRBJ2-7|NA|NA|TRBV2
TGTGCCAGCAAAAGGGTCGCGACGCCCTACGAGCAGTACTTC
CASKRVATPYEQYF
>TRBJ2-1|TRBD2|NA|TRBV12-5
TGTGCTAGTGGTTCGGCGGGGGGCTCATACAATGAGCAGTTCTTC
CASGSAGGSYNEQFF
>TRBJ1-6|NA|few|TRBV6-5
TGTGCCAGCAGCCAGGGTTTACCTAATTCACCCCTCCACTTT
CASSQGLPNSPLHF
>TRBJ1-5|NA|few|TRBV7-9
TGTGCCAGCAGCTTTGGTTTTAGCAATCAGCCCCAGCATTTT
CASSFGFSNQPQHF
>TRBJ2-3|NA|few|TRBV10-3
TGTGCCTCTAGAGGGGGACCCACAGATACGCAGTATTTT
CASRGGPTDTQYF
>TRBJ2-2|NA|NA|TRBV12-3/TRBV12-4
TGTGCCAGCAGTTTAAGTGCACTGTACACCGGGGAGCTGTTTTTT
CASSLSALYTGELFF
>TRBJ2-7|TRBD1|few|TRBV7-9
TGTGCCAGCAGCAAAGACAGGGATTGGGGCTACGAGCAGTACTTC
CASSKDRDWGYEQYF
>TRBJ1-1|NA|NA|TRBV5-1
TGCGCCAGCAGCTTGATAGGATCACCTTCGGGCACTGAAGCTTTCTTT
CASSLIGSPSGTEAFF
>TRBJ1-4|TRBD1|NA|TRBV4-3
TGCGCCAGCAGCCAACAAGGGACAGTTTCAAATGAAAAACTGTTTTTT
CASSQQGTVSNEKLFF
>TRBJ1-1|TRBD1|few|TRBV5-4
TGTGCCAGCAGCCATGGAGGGGAGGGGGCAACTGAAGCTTTCTTT
CASSHGGEGATEAFF
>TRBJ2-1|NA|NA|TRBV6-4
TGTGCCAGCAGGGTACAGGGAGTAGGGTCCAATGAGCAGTTCTTC
CASRVQGVGSNEQFF
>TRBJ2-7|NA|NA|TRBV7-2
TGTGCCAGCAGCAGACAGTTAATCAACGAGCAGTACTTC
CASSRQLINEQYF
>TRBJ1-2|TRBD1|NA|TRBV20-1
TGCAGTGCTAGAGAAGGGACAGCCTCTCGTGGCTACACCTTC
CSAREGTASRGYTF
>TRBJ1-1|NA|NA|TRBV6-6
TGTGCCAGCAGTTACTCGTTTGGGGGCACCGCTGAAGCTTTCTTT
CASSYSFGGTAEAFF
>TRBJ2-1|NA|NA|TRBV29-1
TGCAGCGTTGACGTGCGCGGATTGGTCAGCTCCTACAATGAGCAGTTCTTC
CSVDVRGLVSSYNEQFF
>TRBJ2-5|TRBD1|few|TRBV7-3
TGTGCCAGCAGCTTCACGGGACAGGGTTTAGGAGAGACCCAGTACTTC
CASSFTGQGLGETQYF
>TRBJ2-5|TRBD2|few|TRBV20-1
TGCAGTGCTAGCGCGGGACTAGCGGGGGGAGAGACCCAGTACTTC
CSASAGLAGGETQYF
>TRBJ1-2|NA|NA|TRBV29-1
TGCAGCGTTGATAGGGACCGCAACTATGGCTACACCTTC
CSVDRDRNYGYTF